Listed here is a single T cell receptor beta chain. Its matching antigen is unknown. This sample was included in a study of CXCR3-negative and CXCR3-positive naive CD8 T cells. Study information: Sequencing gave about 135 million TRB reads overall, about 1.5 +/- 0.3 million per library.

The libraries of TRB cDNA were prepared using 5' RACE with UMI labels. TCRdb re-analyzed the 5' RACE reads; it lists each CDR3 protein once, without DNA. The sample data list tens of thousands of distinct CDR3 sequences. The germline gives CDR1 SQVTM, CDR2 ANQGSEA. The CDR3 spans 14 residues. CD8+ T cell subsets were each sorted in triplicate, a few hundred thousand cells apiece. Overall study findings and caveats: Memory CD8+ cells showed much lower diversity, while both naive subsets were comparably high. Higher TRB CDR3 hydrophobicity marked CXCR3-positive naive cells relative to CXCR3-negative naive cells. Memory cells differed in TRBV-TRBJ usage, but naive CXCR3-negative and CXCR3-positive cells had similar usage.

The clonotype comes from a human donor in good health. Some clones in this sample may be carry-over from other donors' samples. The sequenced sample was naive CXCR3+ CD8+ T cells from blood. Subset specified: CD45RO-CCR7+CD27+CD95- naive CD8+ T cells expressing CXCR3 (TNR3+). This chain joins TRBV29-1 and TRBJ2-7; TCRdb proposes TRBD1, but this gene call is untestable without DNA. The CDR3 loop reads CSVEAPGETYEQYF.